This is a list of T cell receptor beta chains from one sample in a study of blood T cell repertoires in COVID-19. Repertoires were generated with immunoSEQ multiplex PCR, while TCRdb's copy carries only in-frame clones and drops some. The data contain 150,000 or so clones, 75% to 90% of them singletons. The sequenced sample was peripheral blood. Source of these receptors: a man between 18 and 29 years old with COVID-19, enrolled during active disease. Each CDR3 is given with its conserved first and last residue. D genes are given only for firm matches. Some rows mark clone size as missing; the rest say once, few, many or name a class of expanded clone.

size,D,length,V,J,DNA,CDR3
NA,NA,13,TRBV7-3,TRBJ2-3,TGTGCCAGCAGCTCCACAGGAACAGATACGCAGTATTTT,CASSSTGTDTQYF
few,TRBD2,13,TRBV24-1,TRBJ2-7,TGTGCCACCAGTGGCGGGGGAGTTCGGCAGTTATTTTTC,CATSGGGVRQLFF
once,TRBD1,15,TRBV19,TRBJ2-5,TGTGCCAGTAGTATCTCCCGGGACAGGGAAGAGACCCAGTACTTC,CASSISRDREETQYF
NA,TRBD2,15,TRBV27,TRBJ2-5,TGTGCCAGCAGCTGGGGACTAGCGGGAGTAGAGACCCAGTACTTC,CASSWGLAGVETQYF
NA,NA,12,TRBV6-5,TRBJ2-7,TGTGCCACAGGGGAGGGCTCCTACGAGCAGTACTTC,CATGEGSYEQYF
NA,TRBD1,17,TRBV13,TRBJ2-1,TGTGCCAGCAGCTTAGGCCTTTCGGGACAGGGGGCATCTGAGCAGTTCTTC,CASSLGLSGQGASEQFF
NA,TRBD2,20,TRBV2,TRBJ2-3,TGTGCCAGCAGTGTCAGGGGGGGGCACGGGACTAGCGGGAGGGCCTCGACGCAGTATTTT,CASSVRGGHGTSGRASTQYF
NA,TRBD2,13,TRBV5-4,TRBJ2-7,TGTGCCAGCAGCTTGGTGGGGGGGAACGAGCAGTACTTC,CASSLVGGNEQYF
NA,NA,15,TRBV6-5,TRBJ1-5,TGTGCCAGCAGGAAACAGGGTTCTGGCAATCAGCCCCAGCATTTT,CASRKQGSGNQPQHF
NA,NA,13,TRBV27,TRBJ1-2,TGTGCCAGCAGTGGAGACAGCTTCTATGGCTACACCTTC,CASSGDSFYGYTF
once,NA,13,TRBV7-9,TRBJ2-5,TGTGCCAGCAGCCCCCCCAACTTGGAGACCCAGTACTTC,CASSPPNLETQYF
NA,NA,13,TRBV5-6,TRBJ2-7,TGTGCCAGCAGCTTTTGGCAGTACTACGAGCAGTACTTC,CASSFWQYYEQYF
NA,NA,13,TRBV28,TRBJ2-3,TGTGCCAGCAGTGCGATATTCACAGATACGCAGTATTTT,CASSAIFTDTQYF
NA,TRBD1,15,TRBV7-6,TRBJ2-7,TGTGCCAGCAGCCCCCTGGGGACAGGGGTAAACGAGCAGTACTTC,CASSPLGTGVNEQYF
NA,NA,18,TRBV4-1,TRBJ2-2,TGCGCCAGCAGCCAAGATTTGTTGCTAGCGAAAGGGTTCGGGGAGCTGTTTTTT,CASSQDLLLAKGFGELFF
NA,NA,17,TRBV10-2,TRBJ1-5,TGCGCCAGCAGTCCCGGGACAAGAAGTTATAGCAATCAGCCCCAGCATTTT,CASSPGTRSYSNQPQHF
NA,NA,13,TRBV5-6,TRBJ2-7,TGTGCCAGCAGCTTGCGGCGGGTGTACGAGCAGTACTTC,CASSLRRVYEQYF
NA,NA,15,TRBV7-2,TRBJ2-1,TGTGCCAGCAGCTTGGGAACTAGTGGTTACAATGAGCAGTTCTTC,CASSLGTSGYNEQFF
once,TRBD1,14,TRBV6-2/TRBV6-3,TRBJ2-7,TGTGCCAGCAGTAAGGGGGCCCCCCCCTACGAGCAGTACTTC,CASSKGAPPYEQYF
NA,NA,17,TRBV7-8,TRBJ2-1,TGTGCCAGCAGCTTACTCTCCAGCGGGCCTGCCTACAATGAGCAGTTCTTC,CASSLLSSGPAYNEQFF
once,NA,13,TRBV25-1,TRBJ1-2,TGTGCCAGCAGTTCGGAGGGACCCTATGGCTACACCTTC,CASSSEGPYGYTF
NA,TRBD1,17,TRBV7-9,TRBJ2-3,TGTGCCAGCAGCGCCGAATCCGGACAGGCGAGCACAGATACGCAGTATTTT,CASSAESGQASTDTQYF
once,NA,14,TRBV15,TRBJ1-2,TGTGCCACCAGCAGAGGTCAGGGCGCCTATGGCTACACCTTC,CATSRGQGAYGYTF
NA,NA,16,TRBV28,TRBJ2-1,TGTGCCAGCAGTTTATTTCGGACAAATCCCTACAATGAGCAGTTCTTC,CASSLFRTNPYNEQFF
NA,NA,14,TRBV9,TRBJ1-5,TGTGCCAGCGCTGGGGGCAATAGCAATCAGCCCCAGCATTTT,CASAGGNSNQPQHF
NA,NA,15,TRBV4-2,TRBJ2-2,TGTGCCAGCAGCCCCCGACTAGTAAACACCGGGGAGCTGTTTTTT,CASSPRLVNTGELFF
few,TRBD1,14,TRBV30,TRBJ1-6,TGTGCCTGGAGTTGGGGACAGACGGATTCACCCCTCCACTTT,CAWSWGQTDSPLHF